This TCR beta chain is from a study of blood T cell repertoires in COVID-19. The CDR3 totals 15 residues. Losses at the gene ends were 7 bases for V and 3 bases for J; bases not matched to a gene: 8. Germline CDR1 and CDR2: MGHDK and SYGVNS. Some clones are missing from TCRdb's copy, which holds only in-frame ones; the method was immunoSEQ multiplex PCR. The data hold 150,000 to 250,000 clones, with approximately 90% observed a single time. This TCR came from a woman aged 25 to 39 who had recovered from COVID-19. The specimen sequenced was PBMCs or T cells enriched from blood (not recorded which). The V and J genes are TRBV25-1 and TRBJ1-4, with 7 bases identical to TRBD1. This CDR3 reads CASTENRGANEKLFF. The CDR3, as DNA: TGTGCCAGCACCGAGAACAGGGGAGCTAATGAAAAACTGTTTTTT.